This TCR beta chain was captured in a study of T cells after yellow fever vaccination. This clonotype was counted a few times. What it recognizes is unknown. Trimming removed 0 bases from V and 9 bases from J; junction bases left unmatched: 2. CDR1 is DFQATT and CDR2 is SNEGSKA in the germline V gene (reference sequence). CDR3 length equals 13 residues. The study made its TCR cDNA through 5'RACE template switching. That step introduced a universal primer site along with UMIs. TCRdb ran MiXCR on the 5' RACE reads and lists one entry per CDR3 protein. The sample carries some 400,000 distinct CDR3 sequences, around 20% recorded once. Findings and limits, study-wide: The secondary response peaked faster, at day 5 versus 15, but was weaker.

The material was PBMCs, obtained before the yellow fever booster vaccination. This sequence originates from a young man who received the YFV17D yellow fever vaccine. The rearrangement links TRBV20-1 to TRBJ1-2, with 12 bases lining up with TRBD1. This CDR3 is CSAREGTGGRYTF. The CDR3 bases are TGCAGTGCTAGAGAAGGGACAGGGGGCCGCTACACCTTC.